The clone carrying this T cell receptor (beta chain) has just a few counts. The sample originates from a study of glioma-infiltrating T cells after dendritic cell vaccination. TCRdb keeps only in-frame clones here, not all; method: immunoSEQ multiplex PCR. The sample contains about 96,000 clones, 79% of which appear only once. CDR1 and CDR2 from the germline V gene are LNHDA and SQIVND (reference sequence). This CDR3 contains 13 residues. V was shortened by 10 bases and J by 0 bases, with 12 bases between the two germline ends. J is TRBJ1-2 and V is TRBV19, with a weak D call TRBD1 (6 bases). The source is a human donor with glioblastoma. The starting material was blood, obtained before dendritic cell vaccination. The CDR3 is CATSGHANYGYTF. The CDR3 coding sequence is TGTGCCACCTCGGGACACGCTAACTATGGCTACACCTTC.